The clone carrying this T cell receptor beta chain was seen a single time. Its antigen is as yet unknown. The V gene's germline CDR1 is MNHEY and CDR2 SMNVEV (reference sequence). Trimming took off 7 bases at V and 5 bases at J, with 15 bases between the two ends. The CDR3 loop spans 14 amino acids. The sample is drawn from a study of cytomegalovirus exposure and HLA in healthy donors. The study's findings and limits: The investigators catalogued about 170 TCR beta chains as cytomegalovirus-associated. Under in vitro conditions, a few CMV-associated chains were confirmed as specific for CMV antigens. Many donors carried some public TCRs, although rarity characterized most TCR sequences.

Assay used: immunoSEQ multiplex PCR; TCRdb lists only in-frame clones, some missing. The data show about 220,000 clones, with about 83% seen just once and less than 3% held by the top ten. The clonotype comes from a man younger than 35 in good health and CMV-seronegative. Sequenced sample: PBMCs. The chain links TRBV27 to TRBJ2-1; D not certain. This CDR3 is CASTLLAGNNEQFF. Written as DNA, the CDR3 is TGTGCCAGCACCCTACTGGCAGGAAACAATGAGCAGTTCTTC.